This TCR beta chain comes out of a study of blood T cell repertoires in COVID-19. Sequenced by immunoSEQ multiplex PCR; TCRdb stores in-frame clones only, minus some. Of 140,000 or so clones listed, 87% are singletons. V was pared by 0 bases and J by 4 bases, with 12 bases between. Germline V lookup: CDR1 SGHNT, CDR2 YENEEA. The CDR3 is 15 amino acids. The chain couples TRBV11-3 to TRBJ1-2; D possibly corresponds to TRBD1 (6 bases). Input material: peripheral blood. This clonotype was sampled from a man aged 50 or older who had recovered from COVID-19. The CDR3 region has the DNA TGTGCCAGCAGCTTAGAACAGGGACCGGTCTATGGCTACACCTTC. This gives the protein CASSLEQGPVYGYTF.